This T cell receptor beta chain was identified during a study of blood T cell repertoires in COVID-19. Across the whole study: From the United States, Italy and Spain came samples of acute and convalescent COVID-19. T cells, B-cell-depleted T cells, or PBMCs provided the cDNA or gDNA that served as material.

V lost 5 bases to trimming and J lost 5 bases, with 10 bases between them. The CDR3 runs 13 residues. Looked up from germline, CDR1 is SGHAT and CDR2 is FQDESV (reference sequence). Methods used by the authors: Amplified reference gene primers provided the basis for estimating nucleated cell counts. The table came from immunoSEQ multiplex PCR; TCRdb's copy has only in-frame clones and leaves some out. V and J calls and clone size come straight from that table; D and trimming were deduced from the DNA. The table lists around 200,000 clones, about 85% of them singletons, with about 20% in the top ten. The clonotype comes from a person aged 70 to 85 with COVID-19, enrolled during active disease. Input material: peripheral blood. The chain links TRBV11-1 to TRBJ2-1, with a tentative D call TRBD1 (5 bases). The CDR3 reads CASSIGQNNEQFF. CDR3 nucleotide sequence: TGTGCCAGCAGCATCGGACAAAACAATGAGCAGTTCTTC.